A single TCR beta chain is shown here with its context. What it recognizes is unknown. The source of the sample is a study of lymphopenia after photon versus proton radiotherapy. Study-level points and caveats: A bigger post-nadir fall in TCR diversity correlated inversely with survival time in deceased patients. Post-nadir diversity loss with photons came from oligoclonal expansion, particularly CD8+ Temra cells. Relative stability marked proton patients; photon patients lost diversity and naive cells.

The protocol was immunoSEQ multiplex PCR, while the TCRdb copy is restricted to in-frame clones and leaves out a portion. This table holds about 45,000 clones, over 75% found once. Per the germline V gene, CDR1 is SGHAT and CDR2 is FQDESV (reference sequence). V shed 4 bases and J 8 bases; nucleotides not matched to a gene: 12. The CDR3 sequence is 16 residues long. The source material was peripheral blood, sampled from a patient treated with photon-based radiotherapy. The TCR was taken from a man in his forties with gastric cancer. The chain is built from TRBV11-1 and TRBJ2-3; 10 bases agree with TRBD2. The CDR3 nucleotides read TGTGCCAGCAGCTCCCGGGCTAGCGGGGGCTCGGGTACGCAGTATTTT. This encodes CASSSRASGGSGTQYF.